This T cell receptor (beta chain) was obtained from a study of blood T cell repertoires in COVID-19. Overall study: The samples span acute and convalescent COVID-19 from the United States, Italy and Spain.

CDR1 is SNHLY and CDR2 is FYNNEI in the germline V gene. The ends lost 4 bases at V and 2 bases at J; junction bases unmatched: 3. The length of the CDR3 is 14 residues. This table comes from immunoSEQ multiplex PCR, and its TCRdb copy is limited to in-frame clones, with some not included. Of 150,000 to 200,000 clones in the sample, roughly 86% are singletons; the top ten hold 2.5%. This receptor was obtained from a man between 40 and 49 years old with active or convalescent COVID-19. V usage is TRBV2 and J usage is TRBJ2-7, with 9 positions matching TRBD1. Material for sequencing was peripheral blood. The CDR3 DNA reads TGTGCCAGCAGTGTGTACAGGGGGCCCTACGAGCAGTACTTC. It encodes CASSVYRGPYEQYF. Supplemented by reference TRBV2 and TRBJ2-7, the full variable domain reads EPEVTQTPSHQVTQMGQEVILRCVPISNHLYFYWYRQILGQKVEFLVSFYNNEISEKSEIFDDQFSVERPDGSNFTLKIRSTKLEDSAMYFCASSVYRGPYEQYFGPGTRLTVT.